One sample yielded the 32 T cell receptor beta chains listed below, sequenced in a study of T cell responses to AZD1222 COVID-19 vaccine. Using immunoSEQ multiplex PCR, the repertoire was profiled, and TCRdb retains in-frame clones only, with some absent. Of about 93,000 clones listed, approximately 86% were seen once; the top ten hold approximately 6%. The sequences come from peripheral blood, collected on day 0 of AZD1222 vaccination. Receptors were obtained from an adult in good health.

DNA of the CDR3: TGTGCCAGTAGTATGCAGGGTTTAAACGATGAGCAGTTCTTC. Translated, it gives CASSMQGLNDEQFF. The V call is TRBV19, the J call TRBJ2-1, with D tentatively TRBD1 (5 bases). Germline V gene sequence: CDR1 LNHDA, CDR2 SQIVND (reference sequence). The germline V and J ends were trimmed by 3 bases and 8 bases, with 14 bases remaining between them. This CDR3 comprises 14 residues.

This sequence joins TRBV29-1 and TRBJ2-1; possibly TRBD2 for D (6 bases). The CDR3 contains 13 residues. Trimming cost V 6 bases and J 4 bases, with 13 bases left between them. Germline lookup yields CDR1 SQVTM and CDR2 ANQGSEA. In DNA form, the CDR3 reads TGCAGCGTCGGAAACGGGGGATACAATGAGCAGTTCTTC. This encodes CSVGNGGYNEQFF.

The rearrangement joins TRBV5-5 to TRBJ1-1; the D is unclear. This CDR3 is built from 15 residues. V was clipped by 0 bases and J by 1 base, with 10 bases between them. Germline-derived CDR1 and CDR2 are SGHKS and YYEKEE (reference sequence). DNA for the CDR3: TGTGCCAGCAGCTTGGTTCGGCAGGCGAACACTGAAGCTTTCTTT. It encodes CASSLVRQANTEAFF.

V is TRBV2 and J is TRBJ1-5, with D possibly TRBD1 on 5 matching bases. The CDR3 totals 13 residues. Deletions cut 4 bases from V and 5 bases from J, with 9 bases between. Looked up from germline, CDR1 is SNHLY and CDR2 is FYNNEI. CDR3 nucleotide sequence: TGTGCCAGCAGTGGGACACCCGATCAGCCCCAGCATTTT. It translates to CASSGTPDQPQHF.

The V call is TRBV27, the J call TRBJ2-5, with D tentatively TRBD1 (7 bases). V was pared by 0 bases and J by 12 bases, with 14 bases between. The CDR3 covers 13 residues. Looked up from germline, CDR1 is MNHEY and CDR2 is SMNVEV (reference sequence). CDR3 nucleotides: TGTGCCAGCAGTTTATCGGGGGGACAGTTAGAGTACTTC. Amino acid sequence: CASSLSGGQLEYF.

The chain has TRBV27 and TRBJ2-7; tentatively, D is TRBD2 (5 bases). The V end was cut by 4 bases, the J end by 0 bases, with 10 bases between. CDR3 length equals 14 residues. Germline CDR1 reads MNHEY; CDR2 reads SMNVEV (reference sequence). CDR3 nucleotide sequence: TGTGCCAGCAGTTCGGGATTAGCCTCCTACGAGCAGTACTTC. Amino acid sequence: CASSSGLASYEQYF.

The chain carries TRBV5-4 and TRBJ2-7, with unresolved D. This CDR3 is built from 13 residues. Per the germline V gene, CDR1 is SGHNT and CDR2 is YYREEE (reference sequence). The V end was cut by 4 bases, the J end by 6 bases, with 14 bases between. The CDR3 DNA follows: TGTGCCAGCAGCGGCCCGGGCCTTCGCGAGCAGTACTTC. Its protein product is CASSGPGLREQYF.

V and J are TRBV24-1 and TRBJ2-3, with a possible D match to TRBD1 (5 bases). V lost 0 bases and J 2 bases, leaving 8 bases between the germline ends. This CDR3 contains 15 residues. Germline CDR1 KGHDR, CDR2 SFDVKD. The CDR3 DNA follows: TGTGCCACCAGTGATTTGGACAGCCACACAGATACGCAGTATTTT. Translation gives CATSDLDSHTDTQYF.

J is TRBJ1-6 and V is TRBV2, with D possibly matching TRBD1 (5 bases). CDR1 is SNHLY, CDR2 FYNNEI, per germline. V gave up 5 bases and J gave up 9 bases, with 11 bases separating them. This CDR3 region has 13 residues. CDR3 loop: CASSSRVSSPLHF. The CDR3 DNA reads TGTGCCAGCAGTTCCAGGGTTAGTTCACCCCTCCACTTT.

The chain recombines TRBV14 with TRBJ2-5; D call uncertain. The V and J ends lost 0 bases and 5 bases respectively, with 7 bases between them. Germline CDR1 and CDR2: SGHDN and FVKESK. This CDR3 comprises 13 residues. The CDR3 reads CASSQDSWETQYF. The CDR3, as DNA: TGTGCCAGCAGCCAAGATTCGTGGGAGACCCAGTACTTC.

The chain has TRBV7-2 and TRBJ2-7; D might be TRBD1 (5 bases). The CDR3 is 14 residues long. Germline CDR1 is SGHTA and CDR2 is FQGNSA. V was shortened by 0 bases and J by 6 bases, with 12 bases between the two germline ends. In DNA, the CDR3 is TGTGCCAGCAGCTTAGCACTCGGACAATTCGAGCAGTACTTC. As protein: CASSLALGQFEQYF.

This clone was seen a single time. This chain links TRBV19 with TRBJ1-5; tentatively, D is TRBD1 (6 bases). Germline V gene lookup returns CDR1 LNHDA and CDR2 SQIVND (reference sequence). Trimming pared 0 bases from V and 3 bases from J, leaving 15 bases between. The CDR3 length is 17 residues. In DNA form, the CDR3 reads TGTGCCAGTAGTATAGATGGGGCCAGGGGATCCAATCAGCCCCAGCATTTT. This codes for CASSIDGARGSNQPQHF.

The chain uses TRBV5-1 and TRBJ1-3, with D hard to call. The V gene lost 3 bases and the J gene lost 2 bases, with 6 bases spanning the gap. The CDR3 contains 13 residues. Germline V gene lookup returns CDR1 SGHRS and CDR2 YFSETQ. DNA for the CDR3: TGCGCCAGCAGCTGGAACACTGGAAACACCATATATTTT. Translation: CASSWNTGNTIYF.

Of note for this clone: The germline gene is not matched at one end of the junction; a read error may be the cause. The chain joins TRBV7-2 to TRBJ1-2, with 9 bases aligning to TRBD1. Germline lookup yields CDR1 SGHTA and CDR2 FQGNSA. The CDR3 spans 15 residues. As DNA, the CDR3 is TGTGCCAGCACCGAAAGAGGTTCCGGGACAGGGAGGACATTCTTC. Its translation is CASTERGSGTGRTFF.

The chain uses TRBV7-9 and TRBJ1-2, with 7 bases identical to TRBD1. Germline loops: CDR1 SEHNR, CDR2 FQNEAQ (reference sequence). The CDR3 contains 14 residues. V lost 3 bases and J lost 4; bases outside the gene matches: 5. CDR3 nucleotides: TGTGCCAGCAGCTTGGGACAGAGGAGCTATGGCTACACCTTC. It is translated as CASSLGQRSYGYTF.

This clone was observed a single time. The genes are TRBV25-1 and TRBJ1-3; a weak D match, TRBD1 (5 bases). The V gene lost 2 bases and the J gene lost 4 bases, with 12 bases spanning the gap. Germline V lookup: CDR1 MGHDK, CDR2 SYGVNS. There are 15 residues in the CDR3. CDR3 protein: CASSEAGVSGNTIYF. The CDR3 coding sequence is TGTGCCAGCAGTGAAGCGGGGGTATCAGGAAACACCATATATTTT.

This chain connects TRBV3-1 (or the pseudogene TRBV3-2) to TRBJ1-4; D not certain. This CDR3 has 15 residues. V lost 1 base to trimming and J lost 4 bases, with 10 bases between them. Germline assignment: CDR1 LGHDT and CDR2 YNNKEL (reference sequence). CDR3: CASSQVGRVNEKLFF. For the CDR3, the DNA is TGTGCCAGCAGCCAAGTTGGTAGGGTTAATGAAAAACTGTTTTTT.

This clone has a handful of counts. The chain employs TRBV12-3 or TRBV12-4 and TRBJ1-2, with D uncertain. The CDR3 is 13 amino acids. Between the trimmed V and J ends, which lost 5 bases and 8 bases, there was a span of 15 bases. The CDR3 sequence is CASSHRRLGGYTF. The CDR3 DNA is TGTGCCAGCAGTCATAGGCGGTTGGGAGGCTACACCTTC.

This rearrangement joins TRBV30 to TRBJ1-2; a weak D match, TRBD1 (5 bases). This CDR3 spans 14 amino acids. CDR1 is GTSNPN, CDR2 SVGIG, per germline (reference sequence). V lost 1 base, J lost 7 bases, and 16 bases lay in between. The CDR3 here is CAWSAQGAHRGYTF. The CDR3 region has the DNA TGTGCCTGGAGTGCTCAGGGCGCCCATCGTGGCTACACCTTC.

This chain links TRBV5-6 with TRBJ1-5; the match to TRBD1 covers 8 bases. This CDR3 has 16 amino acids. Looked up from germline, CDR1 is SGHDT and CDR2 is YYEEEE. With V trimmed by 4 bases and J by 3 bases, 9 bases remained unmatched. The CDR3 here is CASSPGTGMSNQPQHF. DNA of the CDR3: TGTGCCAGCAGCCCCGGGACAGGTATGTCCAATCAGCCCCAGCATTTT.

This clone appeared a single time. The V call is TRBV28, the J call TRBJ1-6; possibly TRBD1 for D (5 bases). Germline V gene sequence: CDR1 MDHEN, CDR2 SYDVKM. V was clipped by 5 bases and J by 7 bases, with 9 bases between them. This CDR3 has 13 residues. The DNA for the CDR3 is TGTGCCAGCAGTCGGGCAGGGAATTCACCCCTCCACTTT. Its protein is CASSRAGNSPLHF. The complete variable domain, with remaining parts taken from reference TRBV28 and TRBJ1-6, reads DVKVTQSSRYLVKRTGEKVFLECVQDMDHENMFWYRQDPGLGLRLIYFSYDVKMKEKGDIPEGYSVSREKKERFSLILESASTNQTSMYLCASSRAGNSPLHFGNGTRLTVT.

The chain couples TRBV19 to TRBJ2-1, with TRBD2 as a possible D gene (5 bases). Trimming pared 5 bases from V and 7 bases from J, leaving 15 bases between. The CDR3 extends over 14 amino acids. Germline V gene data show CDR1 as LNHDA and CDR2 as SQIVND (reference sequence). The CDR3 loop is CASSAEGVGNEQFF. Here the CDR3 DNA reads TGTGCCAGTAGTGCCGAGGGCGTTGGGAATGAGCAGTTCTTC.

The chain combines TRBV5-1 with TRBJ2-7; no clear D. Deletions cut 3 bases from V and 0 bases from J, with 13 bases between. Germline CDR1 reads SGHRS; CDR2 reads YFSETQ. This CDR3 comprises 15 residues. The CDR3 spells CASSSDGMSSYEQYF. In nucleotides, the CDR3 is TGCGCCAGCAGCTCGGATGGGATGAGCTCCTACGAGCAGTACTTC.

This clone has more than one count but fewer than ten. This chain joins TRBV19 and TRBJ1-5, with D possibly being TRBD1 (5 bases). The germline V gene encodes CDR1 LNHDA and CDR2 SQIVND (reference sequence). CDR3 length: 15 amino acids. Trimming pared 1 base from V and 3 bases from J, leaving 10 bases between. The CDR3 sequence: CASSIVQGFNQPQHF. The CDR3 bases are TGTGCCAGTAGTATAGTCCAGGGTTTCAATCAGCCCCAGCATTTT.

There are a few counts of this clone. CDR3 residues: CASTADGTYGYTF. The CDR3 nucleotides read TGTGCCAGCACAGCGGACGGGACTTATGGCTACACCTTC. The chain recombines TRBV6-5 with TRBJ1-2, with a weak D call TRBD1 (5 bases). The CDR3 totals 13 residues. The V gene's germline CDR1 is MNHEY and CDR2 SVGAGI. The V end was cut by 7 bases, the J end by 5 bases, with 14 bases between.

This clone turned up a few times. The rearrangement joins TRBV11-2 to TRBJ2-7; 8 nucleotides match TRBD1. The CDR3 spans 14 residues. CDR1 and CDR2 from the germline V gene are SGHAT and FQNNGV. Trimming cost V 0 bases and J 3 bases; bases outside gene matches: 1. The CDR3 loop reads CASSLDRGRYEQYF. DNA for the CDR3: TGTGCCAGCAGCTTAGACAGGGGGCGCTACGAGCAGTACTTC.

The V call is TRBV6-5, the J call TRBJ1-5; D gene uncertain. Germline values: CDR1 MNHEY, CDR2 SVGAGI. The CDR3 sequence is 13 residues long. Trimming pared 7 bases from V and 1 base from J, leaving 8 bases between. The CDR3 loop reads CASKPPSNQPQHF. The CDR3 coding sequence is TGTGCCAGCAAACCACCAAGCAATCAGCCCCAGCATTTT.

This sequence joins TRBV6-5 and TRBJ1-1, with 7 bases that match TRBD1. The CDR3 is 14 amino acids. The germline V gene has CDR1 MNHEY and CDR2 SVGAGI. The junction had 4 bases not matched to a gene; V was cut back by 2 bases and J by 4 bases. This CDR3 is CASSYGTGVTEAFF. CDR3 nucleotide sequence: TGTGCCAGCAGTTACGGCACAGGGGTCACTGAAGCTTTCTTT.

This chain joins TRBV7-6 and TRBJ1-3; tentative D call: TRBD1 (5 bases). V lost 0 bases and J lost 0, with 9 bases in between. The germline V gene has CDR1 SGHVS and CDR2 FNYEAQ. The CDR3 has 16 amino acids. The CDR3 DNA reads as TGTGCCAGCAGCTTAGCGGTTGGGGGCTCTGGAAACACCATATATTTT. Its protein is CASSLAVGGSGNTIYF.

The count of this clone is one. The rearrangement uses TRBV19 and TRBJ1-1, with D maybe TRBD1 (6 bases). CDR3 size: 14 residues. Germline CDR1 is LNHDA and CDR2 is SQIVND (reference sequence). The V gene lost 5 bases and the J gene lost 6 bases, with 16 bases spanning the gap. CDR3 DNA: TGTGCCAGTAGTGCCCCGTGGGGGGCGGCTGAAGCTTTCTTT. It is translated as CASSAPWGAAEAFF.

The chain employs TRBV7-9 and TRBJ1-2; D is possibly TRBD1 (6 bases). The CDR3 length is 17 residues. Looked up from germline, CDR1 is SEHNR and CDR2 is FQNEAQ (reference sequence). Trimming took 2 bases from V and 1 from J, leaving 17 bases between them. The CDR3 DNA is TGTGCCAGCAGCTTAATTTTACGGGACACCATTAACTATGGCTACACCTTC. It codes for CASSLILRDTINYGYTF. The entire variable domain, with the rest obtained from reference TRBV7-9 and TRBJ1-2, is as follows: DTGVSQNPRHKITKRGQNVTFRCDPISEHNRLYWYRQTLGQGPEFLTYFQNEAQLEKSRLLSDRFSAERPKGSFSTLEIQRTEQGDSAMYLCASSLILRDTINYGYTFGSGTRLTVV.

This chain uses TRBV19 with TRBJ2-3; D not certain. Germline CDR1 is LNHDA and CDR2 is SQIVND (reference sequence). The CDR3 loop spans 15 amino acids. The V and J ends lost 5 bases and 2 bases respectively, with 14 bases between them. This CDR3 reads CASSHPRPPTDTQYF. The DNA of the CDR3 is TGTGCCAGTAGTCACCCGAGACCTCCCACAGATACGCAGTATTTT.